This TCR beta chain was obtained from a study of T cell responses to AZD1222 COVID-19 vaccine. Whole-study findings and limits: Two doses of AZD1222 preceded a rise in Spike-specific TCR breadth and depth. Clonal diversity was possibly underestimated, and white British individuals and females predominated among donors.

A word on this clone: Its antigen is still unknown.

In germline, CDR1 is SGHNT, CDR2 YENEEA. V shed 5 bases, J shed 2 bases, and the junction held 6 bases outside the gene matches. The CDR3 length is 16 residues. Only in-frame clones appear in the TCRdb table, and some are missing; sequencing was by immunoSEQ multiplex PCR. Of some 94,000 clones in the sample, more than 80% were seen once. The TCR sequence derives from an adult in good health. J is TRBJ2-2 and V is TRBV11-3, with 9 bases matching TRBD1. The material was peripheral blood, obtained on day 0 of AZD1222 vaccination. The CDR3: CASSLRTGVNTGELFF. DNA for the CDR3: TGTGCCAGCAGCCTCCGGACAGGGGTCAACACCGGGGAGCTGTTTTTT.